The 9 T cell receptor beta chains reported below all come from one sample, sequenced in a study of T cell responses to AZD1222 COVID-19 vaccine. Produced via immunoSEQ multiplex PCR; TCRdb's table is partial and in-frame only. The sample records approximately 150,000 clones, 85% to 90% being singletons. Material: peripheral blood, obtained 28 days after the second dose of the MenACWY control vaccine. The source of these receptors is an adult who received the MenACWY meningococcal vaccine as a control.

The chain couples TRBV28 to TRBJ2-7; no firm D call. This CDR3 contains 15 residues. V lost 7 bases, J lost 2 bases, and 18 bases lay in between. Looked up from germline, CDR1 is MDHEN and CDR2 is SYDVKM. This CDR3 is CASNERGEVAYEQYF. The CDR3 coding sequence is TGTGCCAGCAACGAACGTGGTGAAGTTGCCTACGAGCAGTACTTC.

The rearrangement links TRBV2 to TRBJ2-2; 12 nucleotides line up with TRBD2. The junction had 6 bases not matched to a gene; V was cut back by 6 bases and J by 7 bases. This CDR3 spans 15 amino acids. Germline loops: CDR1 SNHLY, CDR2 FYNNEI. DNA of the CDR3: TGTGCCAGCAGCGCCGGGACTAGCGGGTTCGGGGAGCTGTTTTTT. Encoded protein: CASSAGTSGFGELFF.

The chain links TRBV7-2 to TRBJ1-2; D unclear. This CDR3 is 13 amino acids long. Germline V gives CDR1 SGHTA, CDR2 FQGNSA. Deletions cut 5 bases from V and 4 bases from J, with 11 bases between. In DNA form, the CDR3 reads TGTGCCAGCAGCCGTATACATCGCTATGGCTACACCTTC. Protein product: CASSRIHRYGYTF.

This clone was recorded a few times. This sequence joins TRBV6-2 or TRBV6-3 and TRBJ2-1; D unresolved. The CDR3 loop spans 13 amino acids. V was clipped by 5 bases and J by 8 bases, with 13 bases between them. Germline CDR1 reads MNHEY; CDR2 reads SVGEGT. The CDR3 nucleotides are TGTGCCAGCAGTCCCCTCCAATCGGATGAGCAGTTCTTC. This encodes CASSPLQSDEQFF.

The chain couples TRBV5-6 to TRBJ2-7, with no clear D. Germline V gene lookup returns CDR1 SGHDT and CDR2 YYEEEE. This CDR3 has 13 amino acids. Deletions cut 4 bases from V and 0 bases from J, with 8 bases between. In DNA, the CDR3 is TGTGCCAGCAGCCCAGGAGTCTCCTACGAGCAGTACTTC. Protein product: CASSPGVSYEQYF.

The CDR3, as DNA: TGTGCCAGCAGCCAAAGCCTAGCGGGAGTTTGGAATGAGCAGTTCTTC. Encoded protein: CASSQSLAGVWNEQFF. This chain links TRBV3-1 (or the pseudogene TRBV3-2) with TRBJ2-1; 10 nucleotides agree with TRBD2. The CDR3 runs 16 residues. V lost 2 bases and J lost 7; bases outside the gene matches: 8. Germline CDR1 is LGHDT and CDR2 is YNNKEL (reference sequence).

This chain uses TRBV27 with TRBJ2-7; a possible D gene is TRBD1 (6 bases). V lost 5 bases and J 6 bases, leaving 20 bases between the germline ends. The CDR3 has 15 amino acids. Germline lookup yields CDR1 MNHEY and CDR2 SMNVEV (reference sequence). CDR3 coding DNA: TGTGCCAGCAGTCCTAGGGACAATAGGCTACGCGAGCAGTACTTC. This sequence encodes CASSPRDNRLREQYF.

V usage is TRBV7-9 and J usage is TRBJ2-3, with 14 bases matching TRBD2. Germline V lookup: CDR1 SEHNR, CDR2 FQNEAQ (reference sequence). The length of the CDR3 is 16 residues. V was clipped by 2 bases and J by 4 bases; unmatched bases: 2. CDR3 residues: CASSLMGLAGADTQYF. The CDR3 coding sequence is TGTGCCAGCAGCTTAATGGGACTAGCGGGAGCAGATACGCAGTATTTT.

This rearrangement joins TRBV29-1 to TRBJ1-1; D uncertain. This CDR3 comprises 10 residues. Germline-derived CDR1 and CDR2 are SQVTM and ANQGSEA. The V and J ends lost 3 bases and 6 bases respectively, with 5 bases between them. The CDR3 reads CSVDGAEAFF. In nucleotides, the CDR3 is TGCAGCGTTGATGGGGCTGAAGCTTTCTTT.